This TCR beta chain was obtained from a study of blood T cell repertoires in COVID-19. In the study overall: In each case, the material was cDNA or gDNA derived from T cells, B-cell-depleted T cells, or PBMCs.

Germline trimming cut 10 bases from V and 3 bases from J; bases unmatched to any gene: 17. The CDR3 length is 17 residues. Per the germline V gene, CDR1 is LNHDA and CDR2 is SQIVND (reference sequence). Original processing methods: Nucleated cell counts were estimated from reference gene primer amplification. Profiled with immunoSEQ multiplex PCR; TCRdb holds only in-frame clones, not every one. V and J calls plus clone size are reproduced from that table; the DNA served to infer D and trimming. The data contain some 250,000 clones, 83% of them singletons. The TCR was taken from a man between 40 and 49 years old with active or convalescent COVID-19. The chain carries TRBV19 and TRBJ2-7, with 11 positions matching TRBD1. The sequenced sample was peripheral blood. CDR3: CANTSPTRDRGGYEQYF. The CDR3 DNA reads TGTGCCAACACATCCCCAACCCGGGACAGGGGGGGCTACGAGCAGTACTTC.